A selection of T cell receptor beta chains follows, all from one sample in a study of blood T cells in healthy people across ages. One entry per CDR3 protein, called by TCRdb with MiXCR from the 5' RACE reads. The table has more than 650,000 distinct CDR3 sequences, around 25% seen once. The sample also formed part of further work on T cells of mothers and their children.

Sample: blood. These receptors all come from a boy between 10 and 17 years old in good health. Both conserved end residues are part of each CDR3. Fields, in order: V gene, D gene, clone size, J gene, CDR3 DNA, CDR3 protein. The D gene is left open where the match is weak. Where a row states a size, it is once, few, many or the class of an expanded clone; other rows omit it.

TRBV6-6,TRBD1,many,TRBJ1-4,TGTGCCAGCAGTACCTCAGGACAGGCTAGTCTTCTGTTTTTT,CASSTSGQASLLFF
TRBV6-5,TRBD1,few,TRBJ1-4,TGTGCCAGCCGGACAGGGAATGAAAAACTGTTTTTT,CASRTGNEKLFF
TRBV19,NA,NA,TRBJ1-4,TGTGCCAGTAGTCCGGGACTTACAAAGGAAAAACTGTTTTTT,CASSPGLTKEKLFF
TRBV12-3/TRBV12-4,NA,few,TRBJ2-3,TGTGCCAGCAGTAAACAGGGAGATACGCAGTATTTT,CASSKQGDTQYF
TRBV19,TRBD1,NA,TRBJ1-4,TGTGCCAGCACAACGGGACAGATTAATGAAAAACTGTTTTTT,CASTTGQINEKLFF
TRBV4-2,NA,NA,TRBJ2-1,TGTGCCAGCAGCCAAGAAGGGGGGGGGCGTAATGAGCAGTTCTTC,CASSQEGGGRNEQFF
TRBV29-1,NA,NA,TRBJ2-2,TGCAGCTCGAGAGACGGGAGCTCCGGGGAGCTGTTTTTT,CSSRDGSSGELFF
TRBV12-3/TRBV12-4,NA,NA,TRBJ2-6,TGTGCCAGCAGTCAGTCCGGGACGGGAACCCCTGGGGCCAACGTCCTGACTTTC,CASSQSGTGTPGANVLTF
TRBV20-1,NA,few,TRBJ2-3,TGCAGTGCGGTTGCGGGGGCCAGCACAGATACGCAGTATTTT,CSAVAGASTDTQYF
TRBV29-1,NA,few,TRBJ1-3,TGCAGCGTCGGCACAGGGGGAAACACCATATATTTT,CSVGTGGNTIYF
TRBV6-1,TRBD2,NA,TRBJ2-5,TGTGCCAGCAGTCGACTAGCGCGTTCTGAGACCCAGTACTTC,CASSRLARSETQYF
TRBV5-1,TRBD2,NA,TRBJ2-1,TGCGCCAGCAGCCTTGGACTAGCGGGGGGCCCCAATAAGAAGCAGTTCTTC,CASSLGLAGGPNKKQFF
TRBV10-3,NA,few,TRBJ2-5,TGTGCCGTCAGTGAGTCCCTGGCGGCTAGGGAGACCCAGTACTTC,CAVSESLAARETQYF
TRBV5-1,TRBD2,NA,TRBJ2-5,TGCGCCAGCGCCCTAGCGGGGGGGTACCGCCAAGAGACCCAGTACTTC,CASALAGGYRQETQYF
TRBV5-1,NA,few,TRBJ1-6,TGCGCCAGCAGGCTGGGGAACAGGGAGGTCGGTTCACCCCTCCACTTT,CASRLGNREVGSPLHF
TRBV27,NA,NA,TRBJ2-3,TGTGCCAGCAGTTTACTCCCTAGCGTACGCACAGATACGCAGTATTTT,CASSLLPSVRTDTQYF
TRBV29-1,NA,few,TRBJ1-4,TGCAGCGTTGAAGATCGGCTAGGGGGGAAACTGTTTTTT,CSVEDRLGGKLFF
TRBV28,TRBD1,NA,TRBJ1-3,TGTGCCAGCAGTTCCCGGACAGGGGCGGGCACCATATATTTT,CASSSRTGAGTIYF
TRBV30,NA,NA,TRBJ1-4,TGTGCCTGGAGTGTTCACCCAGGCCTAGAAAAACTGTTTTTT,CAWSVHPGLEKLFF
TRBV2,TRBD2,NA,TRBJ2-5,TGTGCCAGCAGGAGGACTAGCGTTGAGACCCAGTACTTC,CASRRTSVETQYF
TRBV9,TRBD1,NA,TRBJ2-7,TGTGCCAGCAGCGCCGATGACAGGGGAGCCTACGAGCAGTACTTC,CASSADDRGAYEQYF
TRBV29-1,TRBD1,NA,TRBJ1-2,TGCAGCGTTGATAACGGACAGGAAGGCTATGGCTACACCTTC,CSVDNGQEGYGYTF
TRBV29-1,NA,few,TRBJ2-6,TGCAGCGTTCAAGGATACCGACGGGGTAGTTCTGGGGCCAACGTCCTGACTTTC,CSVQGYRRGSSGANVLTF
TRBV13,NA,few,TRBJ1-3,TGTGCCAGCAGCTTATCCAACACCATATATTTT,CASSLSNTIYF
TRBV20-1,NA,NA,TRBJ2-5,TGCAGTGCTAGCGGGGGAGCTCCTCGGGAGACCCAGTACTTC,CSASGGAPRETQYF
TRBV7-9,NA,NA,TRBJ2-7,TGTGCCAGCAGCTTAGGCGCGGGGTACCACGAGCAGTACTTC,CASSLGAGYHEQYF
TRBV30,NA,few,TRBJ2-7,TGTGCCTGGAGTGTACCGCCGACAGGACCCTTTTACTACGAGCAGTACTTC,CAWSVPPTGPFYYEQYF
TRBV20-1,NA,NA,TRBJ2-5,TGCAGTGCTATCCTGGACAGGGAGGGAGAGACCCAGTACTTC,CSAILDREGETQYF
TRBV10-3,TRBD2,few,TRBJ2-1,TGTGCCATCAGGCCTACTAGCGGGGGCACGAATGAGCAGTTCTTC,CAIRPTSGGTNEQFF
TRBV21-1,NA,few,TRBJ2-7,TGTGCCAGCAGCCTAATTATGAGGAGACAGCGATCCTACGAGCAGTACTTC,CASSLIMRRQRSYEQYF
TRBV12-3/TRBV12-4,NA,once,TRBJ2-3,TGTGCCAGCACTCCAAATCCCATCCCCACAGATACGCAGTATTTT,CASTPNPIPTDTQYF
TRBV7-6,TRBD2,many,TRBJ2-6,TGTGCCAGCAGCCCTTACGGACGGGGGGGAACGTCTGGGGCCAACGTCCTGACTTTC,CASSPYGRGGTSGANVLTF
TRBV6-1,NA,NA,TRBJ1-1,TGTGCCAGCAGGTCAACAGAGGTGAACACTGAAGCTTTCTTT,CASRSTEVNTEAFF
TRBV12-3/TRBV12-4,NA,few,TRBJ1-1,TGTGCCAGCAGTAATGGACCCACTGAAGCTTTCTTT,CASSNGPTEAFF
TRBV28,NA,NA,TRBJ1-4,TGTGCCAGCGAAACAGGAGCGACTAATGAAAAACTGTTTTTT,CASETGATNEKLFF
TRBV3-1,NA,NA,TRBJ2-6,TGTGCCAGCAGCCAATCCCCAGGAAAGAGCTCTGGGGCCAACGTCCTGACTTTC,CASSQSPGKSSGANVLTF
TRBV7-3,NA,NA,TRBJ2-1,TGTGCCAGCAGCTTAAATGCGGTTCTATACAATGAGCAGTTCTTC,CASSLNAVLYNEQFF
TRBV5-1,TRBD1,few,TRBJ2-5,TGCGCCAGCAGCTTCCGACAGGGGCCGAAAGAGACCCAGTACTTC,CASSFRQGPKETQYF
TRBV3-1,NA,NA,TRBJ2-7,TGTGCCAGCAGCCCTCGAACCAGGGATTATTACGAGCAGTACTTC,CASSPRTRDYYEQYF
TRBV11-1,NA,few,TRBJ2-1,TGTGCCAGCAGCTCTTGGGGGCCCACTAGCTCCTACAATGAGCAGTTCTTC,CASSSWGPTSSYNEQFF
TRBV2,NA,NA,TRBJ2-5,TGTGCCAGCAGTGCCCTTCTAGTAGGATTAGAGTTCTTC,CASSALLVGLEFF
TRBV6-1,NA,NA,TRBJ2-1,TGTGCCAGCAGTGAAGCGGGTCCCGTGCAGTTCTTC,CASSEAGPVQFF
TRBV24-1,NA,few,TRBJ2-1,TGTGCCACCAGGATAGGGTCCGAGCAGTTCTTC,CATRIGSEQFF
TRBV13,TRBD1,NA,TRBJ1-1,TGTGCCAGCACCCCGACAGGGCCCACTGAAGCTTTCTTT,CASTPTGPTEAFF
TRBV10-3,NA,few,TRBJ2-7,TGTGCCATCAGGCGACAAGGCGACGAGCAGTACTTC,CAIRRQGDEQYF
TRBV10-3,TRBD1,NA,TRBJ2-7,TGTGCCATCAGTGAGAAGACAGGGGGCAGCTACGAGCAGTACTTC,CAISEKTGGSYEQYF
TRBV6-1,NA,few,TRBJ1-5,TGTGCCAGCATCATGGGGGGGGATCAGCCCCAGCATTTT,CASIMGGDQPQHF
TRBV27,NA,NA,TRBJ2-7,TGTGCCAGCGCTCCGGTCCCTGGGGCAAGGTGGGACGAGCAGTACTTC,CASAPVPGARWDEQYF
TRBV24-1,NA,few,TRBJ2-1,TGTGCCACCAGTGATGGGGTAGGGGCAGATTACAATGAGCAGTTCTTC,CATSDGVGADYNEQFF
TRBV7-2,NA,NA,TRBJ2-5,TGTGCCAGCAGCTTATCCCCGGCCCAAGAGACCCAGTACTTC,CASSLSPAQETQYF
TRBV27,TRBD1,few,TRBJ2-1,TGTGCCAGCAGCTACAGGGGGGACCTCTCCTACAATGAGCAGTTCTTC,CASSYRGDLSYNEQFF